A single sample gave rise to the 18 T cell receptor beta chains below, sequenced in a study of cytomegalovirus exposure and HLA in healthy donors. 60 Vbeta and 13 Jbeta primers were used in PCR. Clones were read by immunoSEQ multiplex PCR, and TCRdb kept only the in-frame ones, dropping some. The sample includes some 130,000 clones, 80% of them seen just once. The material sequenced was PBMCs. The receptors here all came from a man aged 25-40 years in good health.

This clone was found once. Different DNA sequences within this sample yield the same CDR3. The chain carries TRBV27 and TRBJ2-7, with TRBD1 identical over 10 bases. The trim removed 0 bases at V and 5 bases at J, leaving 4 bases unmatched. Germline V CDR1 and CDR2: MNHEY, SMNVEV (reference sequence). CDR3 size: 15 residues. The CDR3 DNA is TGTGCCAGCAGTTTATCGCGGGACAGGGGTCACGAGCAGTACTTC. It codes for CASSLSRDRGHEQYF.

The V call is TRBV29-1, the J call TRBJ2-7; 9 positions agree with TRBD1. This CDR3 is 16 amino acids long. Germline loops: CDR1 SQVTM, CDR2 ANQGSEA. The trim removed 4 bases at V and 2 bases at J, leaving 12 bases unmatched. The CDR3 loop is CSVGGQGREAAYEQYF. In DNA, the CDR3 is TGCAGCGTTGGGGGACAGGGACGGGAGGCTGCCTACGAGCAGTACTTC.

The V gene is TRBV6-5, the J gene TRBJ1-4; the D gene is possibly TRBD1 (5 bases). V was pared by 10 bases and J by 5 bases, with 17 bases between. This CDR3 comprises 14 residues. In germline, CDR1 is MNHEY, CDR2 SVGAGI. DNA of the CDR3: TGTGCCACCAAAGACGGGGGATGGAATGAAAAACTGTTTTTT. This encodes CATKDGGWNEKLFF.

The rearrangement uses TRBV19 and TRBJ2-5; TRBD1 might be the D (5 bases). Between the trimmed V and J ends, which lost 0 bases and 7 bases, there was a span of 15 bases. The length of the CDR3 is 15 residues. CDR1 and CDR2 (germline): LNHDA, SQIVND (reference sequence). Written as DNA, the CDR3 is TGTGCCAGTAGTATAGAGGCGCAGGGCCTAGGGACCCAGTACTTC. Residues: CASSIEAQGLGTQYF. Looking up the rest from reference TRBV19 and TRBJ2-5 gives the full variable domain: DGGITQSPKYLFRKEGQNVTLSCEQNLNHDAMYWYRQDPGQGLRLIYYSQIVNDFQKGDIAEGYSVSREKKESFPLTVTSAQKNPTAFYLCASSIEAQGLGTQYFGPGTRLLVL.

The chain has TRBV19 and TRBJ2-1; D might be TRBD1 (6 bases). Germline loops: CDR1 LNHDA, CDR2 SQIVND (reference sequence). The CDR3 loop spans 14 amino acids. Trimming took off 6 bases at V and 2 bases at J, with 11 bases between the two ends. Written as DNA, the CDR3 is TGTGCCAGTAGCCTGGACAGAGCCTACAATGAGCAGTTCTTC. Translated: CASSLDRAYNEQFF. The whole variable domain, remainder taken from reference TRBV19 and TRBJ2-1, is DGGITQSPKYLFRKEGQNVTLSCEQNLNHDAMYWYRQDPGQGLRLIYYSQIVNDFQKGDIAEGYSVSREKKESFPLTVTSAQKNPTAFYLCASSLDRAYNEQFFGPGTRLTVL.

The chain carries TRBV19 and TRBJ1-6; 7 bases fit TRBD1. The length of the CDR3 is 14 residues. V was clipped by 9 bases and J by 2 bases; unmatched bases: 4. Germline V gene data show CDR1 as LNHDA and CDR2 as SQIVND (reference sequence). CDR3 sequence reads: CASAGTAYNSPLHF. CDR3 nucleotide sequence: TGTGCCAGCGCAGGGACAGCCTATAATTCACCCCTCCACTTT.

This sequence joins TRBV4-1 and TRBJ1-1; weak D call: TRBD1 (5 bases). The V and J ends lost 0 bases and 0 bases respectively, with 14 bases between them. Germline V gives CDR1 MGHRA, CDR2 YSYEKL. This CDR3 region has 17 residues. In DNA form, the CDR3 reads TGCGCCAGCAGCCAAGATGCCAGCGGGACCATGAACACTGAAGCTTTCTTT. Translated, it gives CASSQDASGTMNTEAFF.

In its sample, this clone was seen a few times. V usage is TRBV20-1 and J usage is TRBJ2-1; 7 bases align to TRBD1. There are 11 residues in the CDR3. The V gene's germline CDR1 is DFQATT and CDR2 SNEGSKA (reference sequence). Trimming at V came to 3 bases and at J to 12 bases, leaving 5 bases not matched to a gene. CDR3 in amino acids: CSARPGQRQFF. Here the CDR3 DNA reads TGCAGTGCTAGGCCGGGACAGAGGCAGTTCTTC.

This chain uses TRBV28 with TRBJ2-4, with D tentatively TRBD1 (5 bases). V lost 7 bases and J 0 bases, leaving 19 bases between the germline ends. Germline V gene data show CDR1 as MDHEN and CDR2 as SYDVKM. The CDR3 spans 17 residues. Here the CDR3 reads CASTRSQGSLAKNIQYF. The CDR3 coding sequence is TGTGCCAGCACCCGATCCCAGGGTTCTCTAGCCAAAAACATTCAGTACTTC.

The rearrangement joins TRBV6-5 to TRBJ2-2; D is undetermined. V was pared by 6 bases and J by 0 bases, with 11 bases between. CDR3 size: 15 residues. The germline gives CDR1 MNHEY, CDR2 SVGAGI. The CDR3 protein is CASSSMFANTGELFF. CDR3 bases: TGTGCCAGCAGCTCTATGTTCGCGAACACCGGGGAGCTGTTTTTT.

The genes are TRBV7-8 and TRBJ1-1; D perhaps matches TRBD1 (5 bases). Germline V gene lookup returns CDR1 SGHVS and CDR2 FQNEAQ. Trimming left V 5 bases short and J 4 bases short, with 14 bases between. This CDR3 comprises 14 residues. CDR3 DNA sequence: TGTGCCAGCAGCCCCCAGGGTTTCGGCACTGAAGCTTTCTTT. Amino acids: CASSPQGFGTEAFF.

This chain links TRBV7-2 with TRBJ2-1; the match to TRBD2 covers 11 bases. Germline V lookup: CDR1 SGHTA, CDR2 FQGNSA. The trim removed 5 bases at V and 8 bases at J, leaving 8 bases unmatched. The CDR3 is 15 residues long. CDR3 amino acids: CASSKPVAGGDEQFF. The CDR3 nucleotides read TGTGCCAGCAGCAAACCCGTAGCGGGAGGGGATGAGCAGTTCTTC.

This rearrangement joins TRBV27 to TRBJ2-1, with D possibly TRBD1 on 6 matching bases. The germline gives CDR1 MNHEY, CDR2 SMNVEV (reference sequence). V shed 5 bases and J shed 3 bases, with 11 bases lying between them. The CDR3 sequence is 14 residues long. The CDR3 sequence: CASSPQGYYNEQFF. As DNA, the CDR3 is TGTGCCAGCAGTCCACAGGGCTACTACAATGAGCAGTTCTTC.

The genes are TRBV7-3 and TRBJ2-1, with TRBD2 matching 7 bases. The germline V gene has CDR1 SGHTA and CDR2 FQGTGA. V was clipped by 5 bases and J by 1 base; unmatched bases: 2. The CDR3 covers 14 residues. The CDR3 reads CASSGSGSYNEQFF. The CDR3 nucleotides read TGTGCCAGCAGCGGTAGCGGGTCCTACAATGAGCAGTTCTTC.

V usage is TRBV28 and J usage is TRBJ2-7, with 10 bases identical to TRBD1. This CDR3 is built from 14 residues. Germline V gives CDR1 MDHEN, CDR2 SYDVKM. With 10 bases clipped from V and 7 bases from J, the junction kept 13 bases outside the gene matches. The CDR3 DNA follows: TGTGCCACGATCCCCGGGACAGGGGTGGGGGAGCAGTACTTC. Amino acids: CATIPGTGVGEQYF.

The chain combines TRBV5-4 with TRBJ1-6; unclear D gene. This CDR3 region has 14 residues. The germline CDR1 and CDR2 sequences are SGHNT and YYREEE (reference sequence). V gave up 4 bases and J gave up 3 bases, with 8 bases separating them. CDR3 protein: CASSDRVYNSPLHF. Written as DNA, the CDR3 is TGTGCCAGCAGCGACCGGGTCTATAATTCACCCCTCCACTTT.

To note about this clone: A read error may produce the germline difference seen at one junction end. The rearrangement links TRBV7-9 to TRBJ2-4; a weak D match, TRBD2 (5 bases). The CDR3 spans 13 residues. Germline lookup yields CDR1 SEHNR and CDR2 FQNEAQ (reference sequence). Here the CDR3 reads CSSSPSGINIQYF. The CDR3 nucleotides are TGTTCCAGCAGCCCGAGCGGAATAAACATTCAGTACTTC.

The gene calls are TRBV28 and TRBJ2-1, with TRBD2 matching 16 bases. The CDR3 is 20 residues long. V dropped 5 bases and J dropped 1; count of bases not matched to a gene: 11. Germline V gives CDR1 MDHEN, CDR2 SYDVKM. The CDR3 loop reads CASSPSFRGLAGGSYNEQFF. Here the CDR3 DNA reads TGTGCCAGCAGTCCATCATTCCGGGGACTAGCGGGAGGGTCCTACAATGAGCAGTTCTTC.